The TCR beta chain under discussion was sequenced for a study of blood T cell repertoires in COVID-19. Data came from immunoSEQ multiplex PCR; TCRdb stores just in-frame clones and leaves some out. The sample records a few hundred thousand clones, around 86% being singletons. The receptor was isolated from a man younger than 35 with active or convalescent COVID-19. Input material: peripheral blood.

The CDR3 is CASNLGGGRDTQYF. The CDR3, as DNA: TGTGCCAGCAATTTGGGCGGGGGCCGAGATACGCAGTATTTT. The rearrangement joins TRBV27 to TRBJ2-3, with a weak D call TRBD2 (7 bases). Germline CDR1 MNHEY, CDR2 SMNVEV (reference sequence). The CDR3 contains 14 residues. Trimming took 7 bases from V and 5 from J, leaving 16 bases between them.